A selection of T cell receptor beta chains follows, all from one sample in a study of blood T cell repertoires in COVID-19. TCRdb's copy holds only in-frame clones and misses some; the assay was immunoSEQ multiplex PCR. Of approximately 210,000 clones in the sample, 80% are singletons; the top ten hold around 4%. The sequenced sample was PBMCs or T cells enriched from blood (not recorded which). These receptors were taken from a man aged 25-45 years with acute COVID-19. Each CDR3 is given with its conserved first and last residue. Fields, in order: V gene, clone size, D gene, J gene, CDR3 DNA, CDR3 protein. The D gene is left open where the match is weak. Not all rows give a size; the values are once, few, many and, for expanded clones, a class.

TRBV27	-	-	TRBJ2-5	TGTGCCAGCAGTTTTCTAGCGAGAGTCGGCCAAGAGACCCAGTACTTC	CASSFLARVGQETQYF
TRBV6-5	-	-	TRBJ2-5	TGTGCCAGCAGTCCTGGTACCTTCGGAGGGGAGACCCAGTACTTC	CASSPGTFGGETQYF
TRBV3-1/TRBV3-2	-	-	TRBJ1-6	TGTGCCAGCAGTAAGGGGAATTCACCCCTCCACTTT	CASSKGNSPLHF
TRBV29-1	-	TRBD1	TRBJ1-2	TGCAGCGTTGTCGACAGGGGGCAGGAAGGCTACACCTTC	CSVVDRGQEGYTF
TRBV9	-	TRBD1	TRBJ1-2	TGTGCCAGCACCTTAGGACAGGACTATGGCTACACCTTC	CASTLGQDYGYTF
TRBV12-5	few	-	TRBJ1-2	TGTGCTAGTGGTTTGCGACAGGACTATGGCTACACCTTC	CASGLRQDYGYTF
TRBV3-1/TRBV3-2	-	TRBD1	TRBJ2-5	TGTGCCAGCAGCCATGGGACAGGGGTGGAGACCCAGTACTTC	CASSHGTGVETQYF
TRBV9	-	-	TRBJ2-2	TGTGCCAGCAGCTCCCAGGGGCGGACTAGGCGGGACACCGGGGAGCTGTTTTTT	CASSSQGRTRRDTGELFF
TRBV27	few	-	TRBJ2-1	TGTGCCAGCAGTTTCCCCGGGAGCTACAATGAGCAGTTCTTC	CASSFPGSYNEQFF
TRBV29-1	-	TRBD1	TRBJ1-1	TGCAGCGGGGATCGCAGGGGGCTGGAAACTGAAGCTTTCTTT	CSGDRRGLETEAFF
TRBV6-6	-	-	TRBJ1-1	TGTGCCAGCAGGATGGACGGGAGCACTGAAGCTTTCTTT	CASRMDGSTEAFF
TRBV5-1	-	-	TRBJ2-7	TGCGCCAGCAGCGTGGGTAACGAGCAGTACTTC	CASSVGNEQYF
TRBV3-1/TRBV3-2	-	-	TRBJ1-3	TGTGCCAGCAGCCAAGTGGGGGGGGCAAACACCATATATTTT	CASSQVGGANTIYF
TRBV7-2	once	-	TRBJ2-5	TGTGCCAGCAGCCCGACAGCTATGGAGGAGACCCAGTACTTC	CASSPTAMEETQYF
TRBV29-1	-	-	TRBJ1-1	TGCAGCGTTGAACCGTCTATCACTGAAGCTTTCTTT	CSVEPSITEAFF
TRBV28	few	TRBD2	TRBJ2-1	TGTGCCAGCAGTTTTCGATCTAGCGGGGGGTCGCCCTACAATGAGCAGTTCTTC	CASSFRSSGGSPYNEQFF
TRBV27	-	TRBD1	TRBJ1-1	TGTGCCAGCAGCCCATATGGGACAGGGCTTACGAACACTGAAGCTTTCTTT	CASSPYGTGLTNTEAFF
TRBV2	-	-	TRBJ2-3	TGTGCCAGCAGTGCCCGAACAGGGCCCACAGATACGCAGTATTTT	CASSARTGPTDTQYF
TRBV7-9	once	-	TRBJ2-7	TGTGCCAGCGGCCCCAGGGCCGCCTACGAGCAGTACTTC	CASGPRAAYEQYF
TRBV4-1	once	TRBD2	TRBJ2-5	TGCGCCAGCAGCCAAGGTCTAGCGGGGACGCAAGAGACCCAGTACTTC	CASSQGLAGTQETQYF
TRBV27	-	-	TRBJ2-7	TGTGCCAGCAGTTTTTCGGGGGGCCTGGGCGAGCAGTACTTC	CASSFSGGLGEQYF